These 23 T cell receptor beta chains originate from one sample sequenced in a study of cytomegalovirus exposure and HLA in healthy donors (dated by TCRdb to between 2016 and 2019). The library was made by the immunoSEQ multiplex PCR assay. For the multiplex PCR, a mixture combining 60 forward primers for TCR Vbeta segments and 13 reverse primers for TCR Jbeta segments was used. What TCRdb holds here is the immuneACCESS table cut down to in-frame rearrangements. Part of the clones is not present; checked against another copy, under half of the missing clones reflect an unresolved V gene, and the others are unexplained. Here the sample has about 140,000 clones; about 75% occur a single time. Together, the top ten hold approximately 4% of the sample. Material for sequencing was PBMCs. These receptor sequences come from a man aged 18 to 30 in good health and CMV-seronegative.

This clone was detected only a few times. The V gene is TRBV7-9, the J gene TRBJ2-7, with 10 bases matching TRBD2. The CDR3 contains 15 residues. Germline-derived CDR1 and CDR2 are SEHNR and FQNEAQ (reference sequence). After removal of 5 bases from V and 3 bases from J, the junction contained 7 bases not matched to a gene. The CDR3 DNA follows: TGTGCCAGCAGCCACAGCGGGAGGGAAGACTACGAGCAGTACTTC. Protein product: CASSHSGREDYEQYF.

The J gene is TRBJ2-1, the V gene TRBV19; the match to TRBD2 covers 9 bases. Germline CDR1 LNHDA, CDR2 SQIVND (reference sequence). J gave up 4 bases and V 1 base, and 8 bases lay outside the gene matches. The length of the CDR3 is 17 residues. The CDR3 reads CASSIAGASGDYNEQFF. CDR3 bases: TGTGCCAGTAGTATAGCCGGGGCTAGCGGGGATTACAATGAGCAGTTCTTC.

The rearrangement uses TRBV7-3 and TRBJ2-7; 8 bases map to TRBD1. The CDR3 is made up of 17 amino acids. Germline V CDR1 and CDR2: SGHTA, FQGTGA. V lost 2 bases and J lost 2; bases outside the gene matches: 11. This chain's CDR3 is CASSLLRTGINTYEQYF. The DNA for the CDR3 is TGTGCCAGCAGCTTACTAAGGACAGGGATTAACACCTACGAGCAGTACTTC.

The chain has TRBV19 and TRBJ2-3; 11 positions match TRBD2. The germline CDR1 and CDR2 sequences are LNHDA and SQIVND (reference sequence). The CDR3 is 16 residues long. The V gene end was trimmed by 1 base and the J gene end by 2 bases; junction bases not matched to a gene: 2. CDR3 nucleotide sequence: TGTGCCAGTAGTATAGGACTAGCGGGACTCACAGATACGCAGTATTTT. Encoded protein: CASSIGLAGLTDTQYF.

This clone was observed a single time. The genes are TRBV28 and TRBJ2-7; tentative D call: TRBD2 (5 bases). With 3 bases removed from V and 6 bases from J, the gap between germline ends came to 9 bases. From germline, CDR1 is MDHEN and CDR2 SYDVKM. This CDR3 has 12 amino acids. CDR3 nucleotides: TGTGCCAGCAGTTTGTCGGGAACCGAGCAGTACTTC. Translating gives CASSLSGTEQYF.

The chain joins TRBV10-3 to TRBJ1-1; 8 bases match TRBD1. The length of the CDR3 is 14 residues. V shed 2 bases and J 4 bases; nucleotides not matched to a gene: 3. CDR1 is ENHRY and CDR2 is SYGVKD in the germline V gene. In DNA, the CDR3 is TGTGCCATCAGTGAGGGACAGGGCTCCACTGAAGCTTTCTTT. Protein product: CAISEGQGSTEAFF.

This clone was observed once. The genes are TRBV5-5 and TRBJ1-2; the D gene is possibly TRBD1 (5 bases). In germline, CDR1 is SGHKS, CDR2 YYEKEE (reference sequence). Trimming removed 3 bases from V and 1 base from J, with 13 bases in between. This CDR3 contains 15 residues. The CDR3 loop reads CASSYRQPNNYGYTF. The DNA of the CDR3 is TGTGCCAGCAGCTACCGACAGCCAAATAACTATGGCTACACCTTC.

The DNA for the CDR3 is TGTGCCAGCAGTCGGGACAGGGACGAGCAGTACTTC. This codes for CASSRDRDEQYF. The chain has TRBV2 and TRBJ2-7, with TRBD1 identical over 9 bases. V shed 5 bases and J 5 bases; nucleotides not matched to a gene: 1. The germline gives CDR1 SNHLY, CDR2 FYNNEI. This CDR3 comprises 12 residues.

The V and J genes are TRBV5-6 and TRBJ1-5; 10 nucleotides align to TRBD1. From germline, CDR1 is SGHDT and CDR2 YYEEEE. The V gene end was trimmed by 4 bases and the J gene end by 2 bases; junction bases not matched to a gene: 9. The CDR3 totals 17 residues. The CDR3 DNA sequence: TGTGCCAGCAGCCGGGACAGGGGAAGGGGGGGCAATCAGCCCCAGCATTTT. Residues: CASSRDRGRGGNQPQHF. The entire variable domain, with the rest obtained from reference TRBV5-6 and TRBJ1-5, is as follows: DAGVTQSPTHLIKTRGQQVTLRCSPKSGHDTVSWYQQALGQGPQFIFQYYEEEERQRGNFPDRFSGHQFPNYSSELNVNALLLGDSALYLCASSRDRGRGGNQPQHFGDGTRLSIL.

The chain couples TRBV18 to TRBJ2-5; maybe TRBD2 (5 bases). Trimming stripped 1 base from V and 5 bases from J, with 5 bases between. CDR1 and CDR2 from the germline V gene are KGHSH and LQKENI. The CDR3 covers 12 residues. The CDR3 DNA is TGTGCCAGCTCACCACGAGGGGAGACCCAGTACTTC. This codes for CASSPRGETQYF.

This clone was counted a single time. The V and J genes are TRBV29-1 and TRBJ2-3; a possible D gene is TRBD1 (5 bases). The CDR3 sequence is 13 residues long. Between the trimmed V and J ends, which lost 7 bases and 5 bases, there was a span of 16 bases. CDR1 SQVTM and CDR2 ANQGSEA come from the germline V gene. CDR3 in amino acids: CSAEAQGGDTQYF. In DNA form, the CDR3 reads TGCAGCGCCGAGGCCCAGGGTGGAGATACGCAGTATTTT.

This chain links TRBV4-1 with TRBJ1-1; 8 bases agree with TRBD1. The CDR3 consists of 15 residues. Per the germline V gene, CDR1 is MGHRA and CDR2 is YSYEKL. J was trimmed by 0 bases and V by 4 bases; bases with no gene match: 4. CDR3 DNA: TGCGCCAGCAGCCCCAGACAGGGGATGAACACTGAAGCTTTCTTT. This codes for CASSPRQGMNTEAFF.

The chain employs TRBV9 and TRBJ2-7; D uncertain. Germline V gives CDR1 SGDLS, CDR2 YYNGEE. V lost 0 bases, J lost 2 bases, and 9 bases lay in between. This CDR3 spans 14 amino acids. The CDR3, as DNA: TGTGCCAGCAGCGTAGAACCCAGTACCTACGAGCAGTACTTC. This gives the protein CASSVEPSTYEQYF.

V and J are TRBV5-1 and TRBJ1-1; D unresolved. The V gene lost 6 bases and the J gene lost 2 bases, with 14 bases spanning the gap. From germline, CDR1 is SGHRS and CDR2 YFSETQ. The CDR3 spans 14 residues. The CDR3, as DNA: TGCGCCAGCAAAAACGGGGTAACAAACACTGAAGCTTTCTTT. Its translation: CASKNGVTNTEAFF.

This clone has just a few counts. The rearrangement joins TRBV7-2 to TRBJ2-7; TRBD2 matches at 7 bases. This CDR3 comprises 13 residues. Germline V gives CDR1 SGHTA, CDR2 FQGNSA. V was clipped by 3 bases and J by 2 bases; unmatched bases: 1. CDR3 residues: CASSFRGAYEQYF. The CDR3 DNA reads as TGTGCCAGCAGCTTCCGGGGGGCCTACGAGCAGTACTTC.

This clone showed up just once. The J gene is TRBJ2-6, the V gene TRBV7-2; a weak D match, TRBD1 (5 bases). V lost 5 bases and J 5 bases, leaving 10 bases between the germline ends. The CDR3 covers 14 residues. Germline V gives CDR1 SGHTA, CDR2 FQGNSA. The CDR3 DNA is TGTGCCAGCAGCGGGGCCACGAGGGCCAACGTCCTGACTTTC. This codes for CASSGATRANVLTF.

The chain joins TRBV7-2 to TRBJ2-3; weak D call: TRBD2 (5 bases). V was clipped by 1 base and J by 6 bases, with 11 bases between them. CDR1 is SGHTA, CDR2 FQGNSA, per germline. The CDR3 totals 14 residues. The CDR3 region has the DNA TGTGCCAGCAGCTTAGGGCCGGGCGGGGATACGCAGTATTTT. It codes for CASSLGPGGDTQYF.

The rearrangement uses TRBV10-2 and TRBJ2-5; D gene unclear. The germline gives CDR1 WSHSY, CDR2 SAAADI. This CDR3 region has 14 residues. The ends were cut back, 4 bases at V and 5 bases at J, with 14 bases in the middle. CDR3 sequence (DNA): TGCGCCAGCAGTGCTCTATCCATTTGGGAGACCCAGTACTTC. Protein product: CASSALSIWETQYF.

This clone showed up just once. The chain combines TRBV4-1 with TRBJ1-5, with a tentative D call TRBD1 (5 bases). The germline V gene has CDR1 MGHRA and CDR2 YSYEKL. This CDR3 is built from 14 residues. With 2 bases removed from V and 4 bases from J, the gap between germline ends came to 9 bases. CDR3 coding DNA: TGCGCCAGCAGCCAAACCCAGGGAAATCAGCCCCAGCATTTT. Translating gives CASSQTQGNQPQHF.

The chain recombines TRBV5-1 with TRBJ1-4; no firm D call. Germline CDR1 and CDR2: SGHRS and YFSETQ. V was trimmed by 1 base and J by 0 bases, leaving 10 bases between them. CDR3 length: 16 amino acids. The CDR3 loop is CASSLHTAATNEKLFF. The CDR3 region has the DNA TGCGCCAGCAGCTTGCATACAGCAGCAACTAATGAAAAACTGTTTTTT.

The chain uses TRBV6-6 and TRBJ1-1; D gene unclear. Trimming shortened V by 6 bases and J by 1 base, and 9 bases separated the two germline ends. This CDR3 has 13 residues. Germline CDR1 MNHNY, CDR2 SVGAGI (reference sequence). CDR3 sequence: CASRDPGNTEAFF. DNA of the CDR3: TGTGCCAGCAGGGATCCAGGGAACACTGAAGCTTTCTTT.

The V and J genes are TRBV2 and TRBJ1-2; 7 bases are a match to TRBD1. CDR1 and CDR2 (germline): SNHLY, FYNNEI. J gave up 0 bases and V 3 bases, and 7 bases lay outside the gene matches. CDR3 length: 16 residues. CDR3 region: CASSDEDRTSNYGYTF. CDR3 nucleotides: TGTGCCAGCAGTGATGAGGACAGGACTTCTAACTATGGCTACACCTTC.

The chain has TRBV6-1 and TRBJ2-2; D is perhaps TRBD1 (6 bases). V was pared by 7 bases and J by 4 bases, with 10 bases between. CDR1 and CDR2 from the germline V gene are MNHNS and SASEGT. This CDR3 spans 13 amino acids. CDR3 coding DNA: TGTGCCAGCACCCGGGACACCACCGGGGAGCTGTTTTTT. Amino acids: CASTRDTTGELFF.